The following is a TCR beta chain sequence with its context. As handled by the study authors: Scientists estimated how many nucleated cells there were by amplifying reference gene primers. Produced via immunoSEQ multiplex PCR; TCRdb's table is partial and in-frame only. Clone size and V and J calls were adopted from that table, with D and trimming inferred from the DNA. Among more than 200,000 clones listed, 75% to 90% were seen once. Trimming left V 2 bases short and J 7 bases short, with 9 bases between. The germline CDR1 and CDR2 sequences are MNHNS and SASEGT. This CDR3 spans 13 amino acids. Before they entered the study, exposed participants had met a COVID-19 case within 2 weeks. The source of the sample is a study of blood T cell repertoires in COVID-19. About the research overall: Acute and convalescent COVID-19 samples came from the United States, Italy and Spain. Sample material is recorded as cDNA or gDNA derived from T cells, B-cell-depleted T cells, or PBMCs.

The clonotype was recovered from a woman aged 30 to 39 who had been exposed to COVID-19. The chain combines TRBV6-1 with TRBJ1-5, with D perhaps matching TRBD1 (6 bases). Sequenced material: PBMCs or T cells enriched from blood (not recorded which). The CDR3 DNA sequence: TGTGCCAGCAGTGAAACAGGGAGACAGCCCCAGCATTTT. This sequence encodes CASSETGRQPQHF.